The source of this T cell receptor beta chain is a study of cytomegalovirus exposure and HLA in healthy donors. Overall study results and limits: Several top significant clusters appeared, in a later analysis, to be linked to common viral pathogens. Among TCR beta chains, those listed as cytomegalovirus-associated numbered around 180.

With 60 Vbeta and 13 Jbeta primers, the PCR was carried out. The table came from immunoSEQ multiplex PCR; TCRdb's copy has only in-frame clones and leaves some out. The sample records some 110,000 clones, around three quarters being singletons. Remarks on this clone: The antigen remains unidentified.

This receptor was identified in a woman aged 18 to 35 in good health and CMV-seropositive. The sample taken for sequencing was PBMCs.

The CDR3 DNA is TGTGCCAGCAGCGAGCTGCCGGGACACAGCTCTGGAAACACCATATATTTT. It specifies CASSELPGHSSGNTIYF. The gene calls are TRBV7-3 and TRBJ1-3; D might be TRBD1 (6 bases). V was cut by 5 bases and J by 0 bases, with 17 bases left in between. This CDR3 is built from 17 residues. CDR1 and CDR2 (germline): SGHTA, FQGTGA.